These 24 T cell receptor beta chains were all obtained from the same sample, sequenced in a study of early T cells in non-severe SARS-CoV-2 infection (dated by TCRdb to the early 2020s). Libraries came from 5' RACE. The sequencer was a NextSeq 500. TCRdb reanalyzed the raw reads on its own, using fastp at Q25 for trimming and MiXCR for clone calling, and kept in-frame beta chains. Each entry merges the rows of one CDR3 protein and shows their most common DNA and genes. In this sample the table shows tens of thousands of distinct CDR3 sequences, over 9% of which occur a single time. About 7.1% of the sample belongs to the ten largest clones. This sample comprised whole blood, obtained at baseline. These TCRs come from an adult who was a healthcare worker with PCR-confirmed SARS-CoV-2 infection or an uninfected control (not recorded which).

This chain uses TRBV6-1 with TRBJ2-3, with TRBD2 matching over 7 bases. V gave up 3 bases and J gave up 0 bases; unmatched junction bases: 0. Germline lookup yields CDR1 MNHNS and CDR2 SASEGT. This CDR3 is built from 14 residues. CDR3 in DNA: TGTGCCAGCAGTGACGGGGGGAGCACAGATACGCAGTATTTT. This gives the protein CASSDGGSTDTQYF.

This clonotype was picked up many times. The chain recombines TRBV29-1 with TRBJ1-5, with 7 bases identical to TRBD1. The CDR3 contains 13 residues. The germline CDR1 and CDR2 sequences are SQVTM and ANQGSEA. V lost 6 bases to trimming and J lost 3 bases; unmatched junction nucleotides: 5. CDR3 amino acids: CSVATGNNQPQHF. CDR3 nucleotide sequence: TGCAGCGTCGCGACAGGGAACAATCAGCCCCAGCATTTT.

There are a few counts of this clonotype. The chain links TRBV4-3 to TRBJ2-1, with 8 bases fitting TRBD1. The CDR3 consists of 16 residues. Looked up from germline, CDR1 is LGHNA and CDR2 is YSLEER. With 0 bases clipped from V and 6 bases from J, the junction kept 7 bases outside the gene matches. CDR3 sequence (DNA): TGCGCCAGCAGCCAAGATCAGGGGGCTGGCTCCAATGAGCAGTTCTTC. Translation: CASSQDQGAGSNEQFF.

The table lists this clonotype with a few counts. The rearrangement joins TRBV19 to TRBJ2-3; D may be TRBD1 (5 bases). Trimming removed 5 bases from V and 4 bases from J, with 16 bases in between. The CDR3 loop spans 15 amino acids. The V gene's germline CDR1 is LNHDA and CDR2 SQIVND (reference sequence). In DNA form, the CDR3 reads TGTGCCAGTAGTGTAGGGGTAACGGTACCAGATACGCAGTATTTT. It specifies CASSVGVTVPDTQYF.

This clonotype was seen repeatedly, ten times or more. The chain is built from TRBV7-2 and TRBJ2-6; D is perhaps TRBD1 (5 bases). Trimming took off 5 bases at V and 1 base at J, with 21 bases between the two ends. Germline CDR1 and CDR2: SGHTA and FQGNSA. This CDR3 is 19 amino acids long. The DNA of the CDR3 is TGTGCCAGCAGCCTGTTTCTAGGGGTTACCTTATCTGGGGCCAACGTCCTGACTTTC. Translating gives CASSLFLGVTLSGANVLTF.

The V and J genes are TRBV30 and TRBJ2-3; the match to TRBD2 covers 9 bases. V lost 1 base, J lost 1 base, and 6 bases stayed unmatched. The CDR3 is 16 residues long. Germline V gives CDR1 GTSNPN, CDR2 SVGIG (reference sequence). The DNA for the CDR3 is TGTGCCTGGAGTGGGGTAGCGGGGGCCCGCACAGATACGCAGTATTTT. It codes for CAWSGVAGARTDTQYF.

This clonotype was picked up many times. The chain employs TRBV20-1 and TRBJ2-7; D gene ambiguous. The CDR3 spans 14 residues. V shed 4 bases and J shed 3 bases, with 16 bases lying between them. CDR1 DFQATT and CDR2 SNEGSKA come from the germline V gene (reference sequence). The CDR3 nucleotides are TGCAGTGCTATCTCTCCCAAGACAATCTACGAGCAGTACTTC. Translating gives CSAISPKTIYEQYF.

The CDR3 region is CASSLSGGMAQYF. CDR3 in DNA: TGTGCCAGCAGCTTATCAGGGGGAATGGCCCAGTACTTC. The chain couples TRBV7-9 to TRBJ2-5, with 7 nucleotides matching TRBD1. This CDR3 comprises 13 residues. V lost 2 bases, J lost 9 bases, and 6 bases stayed unmatched. Germline V CDR1 and CDR2: SEHNR, FQNEAQ (reference sequence).

This clonotype showed up many times. The rearrangement uses TRBV4-2 and TRBJ1-3, with D possibly matching TRBD1 (6 bases). This CDR3 contains 12 residues. CDR1 and CDR2 (germline): LGHNA, YNFKEQ. The V and J ends lost 8 bases and 8 bases respectively, with 13 bases between them. The CDR3 here is CASEGPGDTIYF. DNA for the CDR3: TGTGCCAGCGAGGGGCCAGGGGACACCATATATTTT.

The J gene is TRBJ2-3, the V gene TRBV2; possible D gene TRBD2, 6 bases. Per the germline V gene, CDR1 is SNHLY and CDR2 is FYNNEI. The CDR3 covers 13 residues. V lost 11 bases and J lost 2, with 14 bases in between. CDR3 loop: CAAPWEATDTQYF. DNA of the CDR3: TGTGCCGCCCCATGGGAGGCCACAGATACGCAGTATTTT.

This chain links TRBV9 with TRBJ2-1, with D unresolved. There are 16 residues in the CDR3. V was cut by 0 bases and J by 0 bases, with 10 bases left in between. Germline V gene sequence: CDR1 SGDLS, CDR2 YYNGEE. The CDR3 reads CASSVAHVSSYNEQFF. The CDR3, as DNA: TGTGCCAGCAGCGTAGCTCACGTCAGCTCCTACAATGAGCAGTTCTTC.

This clonotype has just a few counts. The chain employs TRBV10-2 and TRBJ2-7; D not certain. The germline CDR1 and CDR2 sequences are WSHSY and SAAADI. The CDR3 spans 12 residues. V lost 8 bases, J lost 5 bases, and 13 bases lay in between. CDR3 region: CASGPRTHEQYF. For the CDR3, the DNA is TGCGCCAGCGGGCCCAGGACCCACGAGCAGTACTTC.

V is TRBV20-1 and J is TRBJ2-3; 9 bases map to TRBD2. The length of the CDR3 is 14 residues. The junction had 7 bases not matched to a gene; V was cut back by 6 bases and J by 3 bases. Germline values: CDR1 DFQATT, CDR2 SNEGSKA (reference sequence). The CDR3 nucleotides are TGCAGTGCCATGCGGGGGGGCAGTACAGATACGCAGTATTTT. It encodes CSAMRGGSTDTQYF.

This clonotype appeared many times. V and J are TRBV11-2 and TRBJ2-6; 9 bases align to TRBD1. The CDR3 runs to 18 residues. Germline V gene sequence: CDR1 SGHAT, CDR2 FQNNGV. V lost 5 bases to trimming and J lost 4 bases; unmatched junction nucleotides: 12. CDR3 residues: CASSPGPGTGTGANVLTF. CDR3 sequence (DNA): TGTGCCAGCAGCCCGGGTCCCGGGACAGGGACCGGGGCCAACGTCCTGACTTTC.

In its sample, this clonotype was seen a few times. This chain links TRBV4-3 with TRBJ2-1; 13 bases are a match to TRBD2. Germline loops: CDR1 LGHNA, CDR2 YSLEER. V shed 1 base, J shed 4 bases, and the junction held 4 bases outside the gene matches. The CDR3 covers 17 residues. CDR3 amino acids: CASSQAQTSGGYNEQFF. The CDR3 DNA reads TGCGCCAGCAGCCAAGCTCAGACTAGCGGGGGGTACAATGAGCAGTTCTTC.

This clonotype showed up just a few times. J is TRBJ1-3 and V is TRBV7-9, with D perhaps matching TRBD1 (5 bases). V lost 4 bases, J lost 0 bases, and 19 bases lay in between. The CDR3 runs to 18 residues. CDR1 SEHNR and CDR2 FQNEAQ come from the germline V gene (reference sequence). The CDR3 bases are TGTGCCAGCAGCTCTATACCCGGGACGGATTACTCTGGAAACACCATATATTTT. It translates to CASSSIPGTDYSGNTIYF.

CDR3 region: CASSDVSWEAFF. CDR3 bases: TGTGCCAGCAGTGATGTAAGCTGGGAAGCTTTCTTT. This chain joins TRBV6-2 or TRBV6-3 and TRBJ1-1; no clear D gene. The CDR3 sequence is 12 residues long. CDR1 is MNHEY, CDR2 SVGEGT, per germline. Trimming pared 5 bases from V and 8 bases from J, leaving 12 bases between.

This clonotype came up many times. This sequence joins TRBV19 and TRBJ2-2; 7 nucleotides agree with TRBD1. The J segment lost 1 base and the V segment lost 6 bases, leaving 11 bases of the junction unmatched. There are 17 residues in the CDR3. CDR1 is LNHDA, CDR2 SQIVND, per germline (reference sequence). The CDR3 DNA is TGTGCCAGTAGCAGAACCGGGACAGCAATGAACACCGGGGAGCTGTTTTTT. Residues: CASSRTGTAMNTGELFF.

In its sample, this clonotype was seen a few times. V usage is TRBV25-1 and J usage is TRBJ2-2, with 7 positions matching TRBD2. The CDR3 extends over 14 amino acids. V gave up 7 bases and J gave up 6 bases; unmatched junction bases: 8. CDR1 MGHDK and CDR2 SYGVNS come from the germline V gene. CDR3: CASTNAGDAGELFF. CDR3 DNA: TGTGCCAGCACCAACGCGGGGGACGCCGGGGAGCTGTTTTTT.

In its sample, this clonotype was seen many times. V and J are TRBV7-9 and TRBJ2-3; 7 bases align to TRBD2. Germline loops: CDR1 SEHNR, CDR2 FQNEAQ (reference sequence). There are 14 residues in the CDR3. V was pared by 5 bases and J by 2 bases, with 4 bases of the junction left unmatched. CDR3 sequence (DNA): TGTGCCAGCAGCGTAGGGACTACCACAGATACGCAGTATTTT. Translating gives CASSVGTTTDTQYF. The full variable domain, with the rest looked up from reference TRBV7-9 and TRBJ2-3, is DTGVSQNPRHKITKRGQNVTFRCDPISEHNRLYWYRQTLGQGPEFLTYFQNEAQLEKSRLLSDRFSAERPKGSFSTLEIQRTEQGDSAMYLCASSVGTTTDTQYFGPGTRLTVL.

This clonotype was recorded many times. The chain uses TRBV5-1 and TRBJ1-6, with unresolved D. The CDR3 has 15 amino acids. Trimming took 0 bases from V and 5 from J, leaving 9 bases between them. Germline assignment: CDR1 SGHRS and CDR2 YFSETQ. As DNA, the CDR3 is TGCGCCAGCAGCTTGGTGACCCCTGATAATTCACCCCTCCACTTT. Its translation is CASSLVTPDNSPLHF.

The chain recombines TRBV20-1 with TRBJ1-1, with 7 bases that match TRBD1. Unmatched junction bases numbered 10, after V lost 6 bases and J lost 0 bases. The CDR3 is made up of 15 amino acids. Looked up from germline, CDR1 is DFQATT and CDR2 is SNEGSKA (reference sequence). CDR3 DNA: TGCAGTGCCCTGACAGGGAATCTTATGAACACTGAAGCTTTCTTT. This encodes CSALTGNLMNTEAFF.

In its sample, this clonotype was seen many times. The CDR3 bases are TGTGCCACCAGCGCCGGACAGTTTTCCGGCGGGGAGCTGTTTTTT. Its translation: CATSAGQFSGGELFF. This sequence joins TRBV24-1 and TRBJ2-2, with D possibly TRBD1 on 6 matching bases. The CDR3 is made up of 15 amino acids. V lost 7 bases and J 7 bases, leaving 18 bases between the germline ends. The germline V gene encodes CDR1 KGHDR and CDR2 SFDVKD.

On this clonotype: The junction departs from germline at one end; a sequencing error may be responsible. This sequence joins TRBV9 and TRBJ1-1; 9 bases are a match to TRBD1. Per the germline V gene, CDR1 is SGDLS and CDR2 is YYNGEE. The CDR3 loop spans 16 amino acids. Written as DNA, the CDR3 is TGTACCAGCAGCGCGTTACAGGGGGCGGGGCCGCTCCCCCCTTTCTTT. Amino acid sequence: CTSSALQGAGPLPPFF.